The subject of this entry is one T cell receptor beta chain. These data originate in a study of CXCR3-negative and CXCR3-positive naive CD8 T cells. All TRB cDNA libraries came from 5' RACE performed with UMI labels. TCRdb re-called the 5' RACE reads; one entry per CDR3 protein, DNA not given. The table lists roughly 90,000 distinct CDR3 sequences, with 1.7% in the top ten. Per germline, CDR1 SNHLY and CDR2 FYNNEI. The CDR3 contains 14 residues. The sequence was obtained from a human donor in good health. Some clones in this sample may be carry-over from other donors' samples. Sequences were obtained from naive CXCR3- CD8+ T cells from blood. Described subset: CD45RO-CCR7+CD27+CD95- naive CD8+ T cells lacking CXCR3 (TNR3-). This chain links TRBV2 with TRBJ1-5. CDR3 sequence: CASSMEGSNQPQHF.